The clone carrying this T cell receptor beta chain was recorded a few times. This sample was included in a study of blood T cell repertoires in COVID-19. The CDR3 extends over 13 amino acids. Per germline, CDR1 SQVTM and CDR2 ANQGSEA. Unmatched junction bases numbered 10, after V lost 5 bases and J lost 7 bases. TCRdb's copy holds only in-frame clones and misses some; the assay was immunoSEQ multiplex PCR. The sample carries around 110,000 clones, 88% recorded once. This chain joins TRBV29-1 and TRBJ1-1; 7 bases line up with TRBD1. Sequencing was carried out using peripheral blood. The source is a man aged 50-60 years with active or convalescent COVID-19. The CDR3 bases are TGCAGCGTTCGTCAGGGGGTTTTCCTTGAAGCTTTCTTT. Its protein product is CSVRQGVFLEAFF.